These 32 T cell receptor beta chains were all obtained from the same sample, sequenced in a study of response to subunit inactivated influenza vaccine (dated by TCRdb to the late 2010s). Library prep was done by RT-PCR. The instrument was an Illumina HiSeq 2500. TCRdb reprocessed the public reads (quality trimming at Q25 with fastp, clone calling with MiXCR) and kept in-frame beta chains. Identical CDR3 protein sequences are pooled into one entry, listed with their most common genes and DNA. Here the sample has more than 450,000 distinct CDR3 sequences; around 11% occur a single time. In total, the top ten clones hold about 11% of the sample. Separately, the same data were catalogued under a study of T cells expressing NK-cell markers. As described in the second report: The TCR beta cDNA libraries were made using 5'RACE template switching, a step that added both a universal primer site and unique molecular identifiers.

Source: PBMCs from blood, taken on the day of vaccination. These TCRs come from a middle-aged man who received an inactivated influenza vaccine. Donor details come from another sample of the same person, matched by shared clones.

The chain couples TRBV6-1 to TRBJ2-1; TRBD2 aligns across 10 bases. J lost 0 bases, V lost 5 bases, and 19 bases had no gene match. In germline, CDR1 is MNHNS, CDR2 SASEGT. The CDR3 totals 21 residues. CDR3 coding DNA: TGTGCCAGCAGTAAACAAAGCTCCGGGACTAGCGCTTACAGCTCCTACAATGAGCAGTTCTTC. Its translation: CASSKQSSGTSAYSSYNEQFF.

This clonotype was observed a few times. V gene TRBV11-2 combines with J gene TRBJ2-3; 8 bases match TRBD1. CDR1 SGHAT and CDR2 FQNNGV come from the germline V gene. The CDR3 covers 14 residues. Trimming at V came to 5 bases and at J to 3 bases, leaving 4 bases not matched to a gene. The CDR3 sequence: CASSADRVTDTQYF. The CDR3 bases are TGTGCCAGCAGCGCGGACAGGGTGACAGATACGCAGTATTTT. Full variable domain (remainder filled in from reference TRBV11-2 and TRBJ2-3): EAGVAQSPRYKIIEKRQSVAFWCNPISGHATLYWYQQILGQGPKLLIQFQNNGVVDDSQLPKDRFSAERLKGVDSTLKIQPAKLEDSAVYLCASSADRVTDTQYFGPGTRLTVL.

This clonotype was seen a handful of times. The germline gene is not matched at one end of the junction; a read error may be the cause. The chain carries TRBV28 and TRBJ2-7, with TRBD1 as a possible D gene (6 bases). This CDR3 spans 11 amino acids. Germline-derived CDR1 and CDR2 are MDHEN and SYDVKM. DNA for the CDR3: TGTGCCAGCACTTCCAACAGGGTGAAGACCTTC. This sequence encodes CASTSNRVKTF.

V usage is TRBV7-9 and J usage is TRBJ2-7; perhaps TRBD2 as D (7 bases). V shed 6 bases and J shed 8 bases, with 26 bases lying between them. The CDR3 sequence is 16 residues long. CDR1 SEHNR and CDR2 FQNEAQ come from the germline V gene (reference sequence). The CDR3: CASSLREGGPRMKQYF. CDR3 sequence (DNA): TGTGCCAGCAGTCTTAGGGAGGGGGGCCCTAGGATGAAGCAGTACTTC.

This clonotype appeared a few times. The CDR3 DNA reads TGTGCCAGCAGCTTAAAAGCGGGGTTTTGGGAGCAGTTCTTC. It encodes CASSLKAGFWEQFF. The chain uses TRBV7-2 and TRBJ2-1; TRBD2 agrees at 7 bases. With 2 bases clipped from V and 10 bases from J, the junction kept 8 bases outside the gene matches. This CDR3 region has 14 residues. In germline, CDR1 is SGHTA, CDR2 FQGNSA.

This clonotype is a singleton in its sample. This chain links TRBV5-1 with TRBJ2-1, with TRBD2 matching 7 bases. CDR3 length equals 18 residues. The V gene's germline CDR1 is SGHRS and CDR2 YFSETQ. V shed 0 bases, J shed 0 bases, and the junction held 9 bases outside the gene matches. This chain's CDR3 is CASSLDTTSWSSYNEQFF. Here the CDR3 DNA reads TGCGCCAGCAGCTTGGATACGACTAGCTGGAGCTCCTACAATGAGCAGTTCTTC.

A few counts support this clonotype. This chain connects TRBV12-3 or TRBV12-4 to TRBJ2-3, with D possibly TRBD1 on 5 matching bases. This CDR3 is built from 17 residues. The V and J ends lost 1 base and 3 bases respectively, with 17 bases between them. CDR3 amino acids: CASSLGPGFFETDTQYF. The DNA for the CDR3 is TGTGCCAGCAGTTTAGGGCCAGGGTTCTTTGAAACAGATACGCAGTATTTT.

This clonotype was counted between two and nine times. The CDR3 loop is CASSRTGGRDEQFF. The CDR3, as DNA: TGTGCCAGCAGCCGGACAGGGGGCAGGGATGAGCAGTTCTTC. The chain recombines TRBV7-2 with TRBJ2-1, with 11 bases matching TRBD1. The germline CDR1 and CDR2 sequences are SGHTA and FQGNSA. J was trimmed by 8 bases and V by 5 bases; bases with no gene match: 5. The CDR3 contains 14 residues.

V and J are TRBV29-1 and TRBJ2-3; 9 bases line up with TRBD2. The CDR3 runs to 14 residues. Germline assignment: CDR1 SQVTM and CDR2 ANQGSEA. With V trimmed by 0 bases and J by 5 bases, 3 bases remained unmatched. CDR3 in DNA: TGCAGCGTTGAAGAGCGGGGGGGCTTAGATACGCAGTATTTT. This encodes CSVEERGGLDTQYF.

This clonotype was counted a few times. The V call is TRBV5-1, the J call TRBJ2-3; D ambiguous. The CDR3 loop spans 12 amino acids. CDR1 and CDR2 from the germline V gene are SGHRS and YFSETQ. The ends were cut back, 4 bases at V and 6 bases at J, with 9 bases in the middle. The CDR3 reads CASSTGRDTQYF. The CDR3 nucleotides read TGCGCCAGCAGCACTGGCCGGGATACGCAGTATTTT.

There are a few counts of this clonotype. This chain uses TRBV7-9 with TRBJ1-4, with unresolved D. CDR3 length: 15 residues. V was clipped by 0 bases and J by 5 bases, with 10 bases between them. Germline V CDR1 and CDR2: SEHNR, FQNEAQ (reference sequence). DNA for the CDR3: TGTGCCAGCAGCTTAGCTCCAGGTTACAATGAAAAACTGTTTTTT. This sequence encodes CASSLAPGYNEKLFF.

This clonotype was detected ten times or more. The DNA of the CDR3 is TGTGCCATCAGTGAGTCAATTGACACGACTAACTATGGCTACACCTTC. This gives the protein CAISESIDTTNYGYTF. The chain recombines TRBV10-3 with TRBJ1-2; D not certain. Trimming pared 0 bases from V and 0 bases from J, leaving 11 bases between. The CDR3 runs to 16 residues. The germline CDR1 and CDR2 sequences are ENHRY and SYGVKD.

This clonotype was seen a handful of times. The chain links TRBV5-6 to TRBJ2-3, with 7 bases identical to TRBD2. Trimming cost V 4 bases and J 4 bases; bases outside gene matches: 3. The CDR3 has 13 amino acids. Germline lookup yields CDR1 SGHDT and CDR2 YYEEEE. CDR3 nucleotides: TGTGCCAGCAGCCCCGCGGGGGCAGATACGCAGTATTTT. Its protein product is CASSPAGADTQYF.

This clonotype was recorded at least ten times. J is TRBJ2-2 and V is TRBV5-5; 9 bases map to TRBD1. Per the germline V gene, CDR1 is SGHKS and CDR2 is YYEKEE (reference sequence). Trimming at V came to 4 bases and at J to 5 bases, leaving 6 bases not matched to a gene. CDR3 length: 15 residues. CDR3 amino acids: CASSPGTGSTGELFF. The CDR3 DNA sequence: TGTGCCAGCAGCCCCGGGACAGGGTCGACCGGGGAGCTGTTTTTT.

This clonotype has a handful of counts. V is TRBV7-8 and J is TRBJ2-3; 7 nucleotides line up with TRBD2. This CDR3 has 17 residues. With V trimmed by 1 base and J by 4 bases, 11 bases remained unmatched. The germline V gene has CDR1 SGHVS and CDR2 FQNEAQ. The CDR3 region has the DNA TGTGCCAGCAGCTTAGGGGGAGGGGTAGGCGGGGCAGATACGCAGTATTTT. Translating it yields CASSLGGGVGGADTQYF.

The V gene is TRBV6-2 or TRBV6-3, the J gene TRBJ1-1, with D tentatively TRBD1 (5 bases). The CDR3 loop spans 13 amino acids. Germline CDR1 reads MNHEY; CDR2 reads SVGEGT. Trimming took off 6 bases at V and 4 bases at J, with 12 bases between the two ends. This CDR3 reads CASRPGRITEAFF. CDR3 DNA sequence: TGTGCCAGCAGGCCGGGGCGTATCACTGAAGCTTTCTTT.

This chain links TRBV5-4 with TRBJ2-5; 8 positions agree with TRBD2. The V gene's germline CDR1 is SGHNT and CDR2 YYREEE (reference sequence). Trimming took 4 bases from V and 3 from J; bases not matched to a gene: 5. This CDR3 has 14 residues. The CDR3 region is CASSTGTSEETQYF. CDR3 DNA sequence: TGTGCCAGCAGCACGGGGACTAGTGAAGAGACCCAGTACTTC. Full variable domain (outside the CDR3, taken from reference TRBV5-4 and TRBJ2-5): ETGVTQSPTHLIKTRGQQVTLRCSSQSGHNTVSWYQQALGQGPQFIFQYYREEENGRGNFPPRFSGLQFPNYSSELNVNALELDDSALYLCASSTGTSEETQYFGPGTRLLVL.

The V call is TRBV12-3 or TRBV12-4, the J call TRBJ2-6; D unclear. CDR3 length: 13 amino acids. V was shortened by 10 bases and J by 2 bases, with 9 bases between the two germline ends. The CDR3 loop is CATSRTGANVLTF. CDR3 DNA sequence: TGTGCCACCTCGAGGACTGGGGCCAACGTCCTGACTTTC.

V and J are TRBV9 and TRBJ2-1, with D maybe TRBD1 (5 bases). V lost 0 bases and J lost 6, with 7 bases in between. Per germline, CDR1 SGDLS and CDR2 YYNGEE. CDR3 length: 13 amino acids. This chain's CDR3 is CASSVDGANEQFF. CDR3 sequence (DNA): TGTGCCAGCAGCGTAGATGGGGCCAATGAGCAGTTCTTC.

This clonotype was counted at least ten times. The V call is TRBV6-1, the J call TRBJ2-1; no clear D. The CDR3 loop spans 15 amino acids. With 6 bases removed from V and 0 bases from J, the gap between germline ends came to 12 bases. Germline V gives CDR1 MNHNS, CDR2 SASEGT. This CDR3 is CASRKTSSSYNEQFF. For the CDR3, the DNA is TGTGCCAGCAGAAAAACATCGAGCTCCTACAATGAGCAGTTCTTC.

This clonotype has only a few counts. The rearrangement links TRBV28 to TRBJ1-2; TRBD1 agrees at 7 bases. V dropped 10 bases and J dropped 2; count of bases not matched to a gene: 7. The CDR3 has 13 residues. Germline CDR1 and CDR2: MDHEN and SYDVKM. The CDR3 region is CATEAGGNYGYTF. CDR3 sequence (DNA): TGTGCCACGGAAGCAGGGGGAAACTATGGCTACACCTTC.

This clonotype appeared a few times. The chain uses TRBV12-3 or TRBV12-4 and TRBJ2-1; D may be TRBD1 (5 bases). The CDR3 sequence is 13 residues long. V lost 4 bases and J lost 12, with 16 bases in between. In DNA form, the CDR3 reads TGTGCCAGCAGTTGGGATCAGGGATCGACGCAGTTCTTC. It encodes CASSWDQGSTQFF.

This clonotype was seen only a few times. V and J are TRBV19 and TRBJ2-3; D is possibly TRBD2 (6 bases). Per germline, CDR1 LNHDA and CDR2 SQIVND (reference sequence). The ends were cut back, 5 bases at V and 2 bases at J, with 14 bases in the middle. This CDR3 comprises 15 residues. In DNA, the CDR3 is TGTGCCAGTAGTGACGGGACTCTTTACACAGATACGCAGTATTTT. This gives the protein CASSDGTLYTDTQYF.

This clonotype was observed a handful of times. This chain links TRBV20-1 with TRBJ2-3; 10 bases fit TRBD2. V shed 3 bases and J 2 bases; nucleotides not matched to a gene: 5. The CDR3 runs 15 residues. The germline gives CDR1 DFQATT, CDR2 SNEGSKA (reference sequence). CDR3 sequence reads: CSASVAGGHTDTQYF. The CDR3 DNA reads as TGCAGTGCTAGTGTAGCGGGGGGTCACACAGATACGCAGTATTTT.

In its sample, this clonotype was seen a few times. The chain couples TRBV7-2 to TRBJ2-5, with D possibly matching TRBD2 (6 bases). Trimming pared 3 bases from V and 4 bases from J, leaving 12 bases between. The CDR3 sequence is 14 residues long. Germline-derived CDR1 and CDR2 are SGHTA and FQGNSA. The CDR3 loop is CASSFSAGRETQYF. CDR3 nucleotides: TGTGCCAGCAGCTTCTCGGCGGGACGAGAGACCCAGTACTTC.

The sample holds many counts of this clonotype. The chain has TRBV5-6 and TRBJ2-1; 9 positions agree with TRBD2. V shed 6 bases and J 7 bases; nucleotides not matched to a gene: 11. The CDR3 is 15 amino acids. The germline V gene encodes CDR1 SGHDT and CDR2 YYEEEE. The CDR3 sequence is CASTSRLAGRNEQFF. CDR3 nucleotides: TGTGCCAGCACTTCGAGGCTAGCGGGAAGGAATGAGCAGTTCTTC.

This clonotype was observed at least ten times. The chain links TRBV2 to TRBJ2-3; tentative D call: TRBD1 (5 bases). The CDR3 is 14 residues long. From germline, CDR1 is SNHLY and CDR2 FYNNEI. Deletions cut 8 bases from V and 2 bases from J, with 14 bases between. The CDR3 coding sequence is TGTGCCAGCTTATGGGGCAGTTACACAGATACGCAGTATTTT. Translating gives CASLWGSYTDTQYF.

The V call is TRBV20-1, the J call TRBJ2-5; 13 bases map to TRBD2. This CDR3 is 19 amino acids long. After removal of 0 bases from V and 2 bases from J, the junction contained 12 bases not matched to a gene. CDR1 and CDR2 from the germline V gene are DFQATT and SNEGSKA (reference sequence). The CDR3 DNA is TGCAGTGCTAGAGATCGTATACTAGCGGGGGGGAATAAACAAGAGACCCAGTACTTC. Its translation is CSARDRILAGGNKQETQYF.

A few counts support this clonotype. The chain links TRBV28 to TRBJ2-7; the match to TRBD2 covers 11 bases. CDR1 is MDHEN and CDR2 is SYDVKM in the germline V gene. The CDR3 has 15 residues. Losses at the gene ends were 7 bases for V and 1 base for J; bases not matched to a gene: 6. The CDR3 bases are TGTGCCAGCACCATGGGACTAGCGGATTCCTACGAGCAGTACTTC. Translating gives CASTMGLADSYEQYF.

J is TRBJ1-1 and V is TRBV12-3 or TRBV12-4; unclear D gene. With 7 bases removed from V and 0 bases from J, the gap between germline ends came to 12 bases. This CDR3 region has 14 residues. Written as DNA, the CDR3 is TGTGCCAGCACCCTAAGTCGGGTGAACACTGAAGCTTTCTTT. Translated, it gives CASTLSRVNTEAFF.

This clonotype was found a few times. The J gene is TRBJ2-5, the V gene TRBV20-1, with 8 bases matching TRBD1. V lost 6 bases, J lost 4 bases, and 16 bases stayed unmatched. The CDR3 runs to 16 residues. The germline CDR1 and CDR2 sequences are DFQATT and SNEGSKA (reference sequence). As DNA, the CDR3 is TGCAGTGCCCAAGATTCCGGACAGGGCCTGGGAGAGACCCAGTACTTC. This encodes CSAQDSGQGLGETQYF.

In nucleotides, the CDR3 is TGTGCCAGCAGCACCGGACGGTCAACTAATGAAAAACTGTTTTTT. It encodes CASSTGRSTNEKLFF. V gene TRBV5-5 combines with J gene TRBJ1-4; no definite D call. The CDR3 covers 15 residues. Germline-derived CDR1 and CDR2 are SGHKS and YYEKEE (reference sequence). Trimming took off 4 bases at V and 0 bases at J, with 10 bases between the two ends.